These 13 T cell receptor beta chains originate from one sample sequenced in a study of identical twins. TCRdb analysed the 5' RACE reads with MiXCR anew, one entry per CDR3 protein. The sample has 1,800,000 or so distinct CDR3 sequences; under 35% are singletons. Sequenced: cord blood. These TCRs come from a newborn girl in good health.

This chain joins TRBV6-2 or TRBV6-3 and TRBJ2-5; TRBD2 matches 10 bases. The germline CDR1 and CDR2 sequences are MNHEY and SVGEGT. The CDR3 consists of 16 residues. V lost 6 bases, J lost 0 bases, and 7 bases stayed unmatched. CDR3 DNA sequence: TGTGCCAGCAGACCGGGGACTAGCGTATACCAAGAGACCCAGTACTTC. Protein sequence: CASRPGTSVYQETQYF.

The chain uses TRBV6-2 or TRBV6-3 and TRBJ2-7, with 8 bases that match TRBD1. Germline loops: CDR1 MNHEY, CDR2 SVGEGT. The junction had 10 bases not matched to a gene; V was cut back by 0 bases and J by 0 bases. This CDR3 has 18 residues. For the CDR3, the DNA is TGTGCCAGCAGTTACTCTTTCGTATGGGACAGGAGCTCCTACGAGCAGTACTTC. Its translation: CASSYSFVWDRSSYEQYF.

This clonotype showed up just a few times. The chain couples TRBV28 to TRBJ2-7, with TRBD2 matching over 13 bases. V lost 6 bases to trimming and J lost 2 bases; unmatched junction nucleotides: 4. The CDR3 extends over 15 amino acids. The germline V gene has CDR1 MDHEN and CDR2 SYDVKM. CDR3 loop: CASRDTSGRAYEQYF. The DNA for the CDR3 is TGTGCCAGCAGGGATACTAGCGGGAGGGCCTACGAGCAGTACTTC.

This clonotype was detected once. The chain uses TRBV9 and TRBJ1-6; TRBD1 agrees at 7 bases. The CDR3 has 15 residues. CDR1 SGDLS and CDR2 YYNGEE come from the germline V gene. Germline trimming cut 3 bases from V and 6 bases from J; bases unmatched to any gene: 6. CDR3: CASSAHGQVNSPLHF. In DNA form, the CDR3 reads TGTGCCAGCAGCGCCCATGGACAGGTTAATTCACCCCTCCACTTT.

This clonotype has a handful of counts. This chain links TRBV30 with TRBJ1-2; D unresolved. Per germline, CDR1 GTSNPN and CDR2 SVGIG (reference sequence). The length of the CDR3 is 13 residues. Trimming removed 0 bases at V and 8 bases at J, with 13 bases between. The DNA for the CDR3 is TGTGCCTGGAGTGTCCATCTTCGTTGGGGCTACACCTTC. Its protein is CAWSVHLRWGYTF.

This clonotype has just a few counts. This chain uses TRBV20-1 with TRBJ2-3, with D unclear. Trimming shortened V by 3 bases and J by 4 bases, and 8 bases separated the two germline ends. Germline V gene data show CDR1 as DFQATT and CDR2 as SNEGSKA (reference sequence). The CDR3 totals 12 residues. The CDR3 loop is CSASNRADTQYF. CDR3 nucleotide sequence: TGCAGTGCTAGTAACCGGGCAGATACGCAGTATTTT.

The chain has TRBV6-1 and TRBJ2-3; D gene uncertain. The CDR3 contains 14 residues. V shed 10 bases and J shed 3 bases, with 17 bases lying between them. Per the germline V gene, CDR1 is MNHNS and CDR2 is SASEGT. This chain's CDR3 is CATQGNLGTDTQYF. CDR3 DNA sequence: TGTGCCACCCAAGGGAACTTAGGGACAGATACGCAGTATTTT.

This sequence joins TRBV29-1 and TRBJ1-2; the D is unclear. This CDR3 is 12 amino acids long. From germline, CDR1 is SQVTM and CDR2 ANQGSEA. Trimming removed 3 bases from V and 1 base from J, with 6 bases in between. CDR3 amino acids: CSVEWINYGYTF. In DNA form, the CDR3 reads TGCAGCGTTGAGTGGATTAACTATGGCTACACCTTC.

The count of this clonotype is one. The J gene is TRBJ2-7, the V gene TRBV9; a possible D gene is TRBD2 (6 bases). The V gene's germline CDR1 is SGDLS and CDR2 YYNGEE. CDR3 length: 13 residues. V lost 3 bases to trimming and J lost 7 bases, with 14 bases between them. CDR3: CASSAGLHNEQYF. CDR3 sequence (DNA): TGTGCCAGCAGCGCAGGACTACACAATGAGCAGTACTTC.

This clonotype was seen ten or more times. The chain uses TRBV6-2 or TRBV6-3 and TRBJ2-7; D remains unclear. Between the trimmed V and J ends, which lost 3 bases and 3 bases, there was a span of 15 bases. This CDR3 is 15 amino acids long. Germline V CDR1 and CDR2: MNHEY, SVGEGT. The CDR3 nucleotides are TGTGCCAGCAGTTATAACCCGTGGTCCGGCTACGAGCAGTACTTC. Amino acids: CASSYNPWSGYEQYF.

The J gene is TRBJ2-5, the V gene TRBV6-5; 10 bases fit TRBD1. There are 15 residues in the CDR3. Germline lookup yields CDR1 MNHEY and CDR2 SVGAGI. The trim removed 7 bases at V and 3 bases at J, leaving 8 bases unmatched. CDR3 protein: CASTAVGTGEETQYF. DNA of the CDR3: TGTGCCAGCACCGCGGTTGGGACAGGGGAAGAGACCCAGTACTTC.

This clonotype was seen just once. The chain uses TRBV20-1 and TRBJ1-1; D call uncertain. With 3 bases removed from V and 2 bases from J, the gap between germline ends came to 7 bases. CDR1 DFQATT and CDR2 SNEGSKA come from the germline V gene (reference sequence). The CDR3 loop spans 12 amino acids. This chain's CDR3 is CSASVHNTEAFF. DNA of the CDR3: TGCAGTGCTAGCGTCCATAACACTGAAGCTTTCTTT.

V is TRBV15 and J is TRBJ1-2; 7 positions agree with TRBD1. In germline, CDR1 is LNHNV, CDR2 YYDKDF (reference sequence). The CDR3 has 15 residues. Germline trimming cut 6 bases from V and 0 bases from J; bases unmatched to any gene: 7. CDR3 amino acids: CATSATGEANYGYTF. The CDR3 DNA sequence: TGTGCCACCAGTGCTACAGGGGAGGCTAACTATGGCTACACCTTC.